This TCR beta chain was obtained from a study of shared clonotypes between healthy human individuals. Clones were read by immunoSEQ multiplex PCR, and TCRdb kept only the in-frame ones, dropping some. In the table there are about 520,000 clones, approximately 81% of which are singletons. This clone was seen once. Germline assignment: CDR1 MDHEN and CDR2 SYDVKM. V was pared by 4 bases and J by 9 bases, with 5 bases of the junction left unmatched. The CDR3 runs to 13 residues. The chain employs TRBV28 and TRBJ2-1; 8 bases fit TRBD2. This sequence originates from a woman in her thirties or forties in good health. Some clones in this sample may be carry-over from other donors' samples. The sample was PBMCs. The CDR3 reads CASSWLAGGEQFF. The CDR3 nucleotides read TGTGCCAGCAGTTGGCTAGCGGGCGGTGAGCAGTTCTTC.